This TCR beta chain was profiled in a study of Graves' ophthalmopathy and Graves' hyperthyroidism. From RNA, the CDR3 regions of TCR beta chains were amplified and sequenced. After a first-round RT-PCR with HTBI primers, a second-round multiplex PCR was run. TCRdb re-called the multiplex PCR reads through MiXCR, storing one row per CDR3 protein. This sample has fewer than 70,000 distinct CDR3 sequences, with roughly half found just once. The ends lost 6 bases at V and 5 bases at J; junction bases unmatched: 16. This CDR3 has 18 residues. The germline gives CDR1 MNHEY, CDR2 SVGAGI. The specimen sequenced was peripheral blood. The TCR was taken from an adult woman with Graves' ophthalmopathy. This chain uses TRBV6-5 with TRBJ2-5; 12 positions match TRBD2. The CDR3 reads CASSQVRSSGRALETQYF. CDR3 sequence (DNA): TGTGCCAGCAGCCAAGTTCGGTCTAGCGGGAGGGCCCTGGAGACCCAGTACTTC.